These 32 T cell receptor beta chains share one sample of origin, sequenced in a study of siplizumab effects on memory and regulatory T cells. Assay used: immunoSEQ multiplex PCR; TCRdb lists only in-frame clones, some missing. The sample records 120,000 or so clones, 80% to 95% being singletons. Sequencing used CD4+ T cells sorted from blood. These receptors were collected from a human donor in good health.

V usage is TRBV9 and J usage is TRBJ1-2, with D uncertain. There are 13 residues in the CDR3. Trimming took off 0 bases at V and 4 bases at J, with 7 bases between the two ends. From germline, CDR1 is SGDLS and CDR2 YYNGEE. CDR3 protein: CASSVAESYGYTF. The CDR3 nucleotides are TGTGCCAGCAGCGTAGCTGAGAGCTATGGCTACACCTTC.

This clone was observed a few times. The genes are TRBV6-5 and TRBJ2-7; D is unresolved. CDR1 MNHEY and CDR2 SVGAGI come from the germline V gene. Between the trimmed V and J ends, which lost 0 bases and 0 bases, there was a span of 6 bases. CDR3 size: 14 residues. The CDR3 nucleotides read TGTGCCAGCAGTTACTCGGGCTACTCCTACGAGCAGTACTTC. Its translation is CASSYSGYSYEQYF.

This chain links TRBV5-1 with TRBJ2-1; 9 nucleotides line up with TRBD1. The V gene end was trimmed by 2 bases and the J gene end by 4 bases; junction bases not matched to a gene: 4. Germline loops: CDR1 SGHRS, CDR2 YFSETQ. The CDR3 is 15 amino acids. The CDR3 is CASSLPGQGYNEQFF. In DNA form, the CDR3 reads TGCGCCAGCAGCTTACCGGGACAGGGTTACAATGAGCAGTTCTTC.

The rearrangement links TRBV25-1 to TRBJ2-3; 7 nucleotides line up with TRBD2. V trimming: 4 bases; J trimming: 0 bases; junction bases outside the gene matches: 1. The CDR3 contains 14 residues. Per germline, CDR1 MGHDK and CDR2 SYGVNS. CDR3 in DNA: TGTGCCAGCAGTGTCGGGGGGAGCACAGATACGCAGTATTTT. Its translation: CASSVGGSTDTQYF.

The chain has TRBV6-1 and TRBJ1-5; the match to TRBD1 covers 10 bases. The V and J ends lost 5 bases and 6 bases, in that order; junction bases with no gene match: 4. CDR3 length: 14 residues. Germline V gene lookup returns CDR1 MNHNS and CDR2 SASEGT. The CDR3 loop reads CASSPTGGTQPQHF. The CDR3 nucleotides read TGTGCCAGCAGTCCGACAGGGGGCACTCAGCCCCAGCATTTT.

V usage is TRBV15 and J usage is TRBJ1-2; D remains unclear. This CDR3 contains 13 residues. CDR1 and CDR2 from the germline V gene are LNHNV and YYDKDF (reference sequence). The V end was cut by 0 bases, the J end by 6 bases, with 8 bases between. CDR3 nucleotide sequence: TGTGCCACCAGCAGAGATGGTAGCGATGGCTACACCTTC. Residues: CATSRDGSDGYTF. Combining the CDR3 with reference TRBV15 and TRBJ1-2 gives the whole variable domain DAMVIQNPRYQVTQFGKPVTLSCSQTLNHNVMYWYQQKSSQAPKLLFHYYDKDFNNEADTPDNFQSRRPNTSFCFLDIRSPGLGDTAMYLCATSRDGSDGYTFGSGTRLTVV.

V and J are TRBV7-9 and TRBJ2-5; D is perhaps TRBD1 (5 bases). Trimming left V 7 bases short and J 7 bases short, with 16 bases between. The V gene's germline CDR1 is SEHNR and CDR2 FQNEAQ (reference sequence). The CDR3 consists of 13 residues. CDR3 residues: CASTQKGSGTQYF. The DNA of the CDR3 is TGTGCCAGCACCCAAAAGGGGTCCGGGACCCAGTACTTC.

The chain joins TRBV5-1 to TRBJ2-7; D may be TRBD1 or TRBD2 (5 bases each). Germline CDR1 and CDR2: SGHRS and YFSETQ. V dropped 4 bases and J dropped 0 bases, with 8 bases sitting between them. The CDR3 runs to 13 residues. The CDR3 DNA is TGCGCCAGCAGCCGGGACGGCTCCTACGAGCAGTACTTC. Residues: CASSRDGSYEQYF.

J is TRBJ1-2 and V is TRBV6-5, with D perhaps matching TRBD1 (6 bases). Between the trimmed V and J ends, which lost 5 bases and 7 bases, there was a span of 8 bases. Per the germline V gene, CDR1 is MNHEY and CDR2 is SVGAGI. The CDR3 extends over 11 amino acids. CDR3 protein: CASSGGGGYTF. The CDR3 DNA reads as TGTGCCAGCAGTGGGGGCGGTGGCTACACCTTC.

The sample holds a few counts of this clone. V is TRBV30 and J is TRBJ2-7; D tentatively fits TRBD1 or TRBD2 (5 bases each). V lost 5 bases and J 7 bases, leaving 15 bases between the germline ends. The germline V gene encodes CDR1 GTSNPN and CDR2 SVGIG (reference sequence). The CDR3 is 12 residues long. CDR3 sequence reads: CAWERGSVEQYF. Here the CDR3 DNA reads TGTGCCTGGGAGAGGGGTTCTGTAGAGCAGTACTTC.

This clone has a single count. The rearrangement uses TRBV7-9 and TRBJ1-1, with D possibly being TRBD1 (6 bases). This CDR3 has 15 amino acids. Trimming took off 8 bases at V and 0 bases at J, with 16 bases between the two ends. In germline, CDR1 is SEHNR, CDR2 FQNEAQ (reference sequence). The CDR3 bases are TGTGCCAGCGAGACAGGTGGTGGGATGAACACTGAAGCTTTCTTT. Translating gives CASETGGGMNTEAFF. The full variable domain, rest sourced from reference TRBV7-9 and TRBJ1-1, is DTGVSQNPRHKITKRGQNVTFRCDPISEHNRLYWYRQTLGQGPEFLTYFQNEAQLEKSRLLSDRFSAERPKGSFSTLEIQRTEQGDSAMYLCASETGGGMNTEAFFGQGTRLTVV.

The chain links TRBV5-1 to TRBJ2-7; 11 bases are a match to TRBD2. The CDR3 contains 15 residues. The germline V gene has CDR1 SGHRS and CDR2 YFSETQ. J gave up 5 bases and V 1 base, and 5 bases lay outside the gene matches. Here the CDR3 reads CASSLTSGSFNEQYF. CDR3 nucleotide sequence: TGCGCCAGCAGCTTGACTAGCGGGAGCTTCAACGAGCAGTACTTC.

The chain carries TRBV19 and TRBJ2-7; possible D gene TRBD1, 5 bases. The CDR3 is 15 residues long. From germline, CDR1 is LNHDA and CDR2 SQIVND (reference sequence). V lost 1 base to trimming and J lost 0 bases, with 10 bases between them. As DNA, the CDR3 is TGTGCCAGTAGTATAGCAGGGCAGGACTCCTACGAGCAGTACTTC. It translates to CASSIAGQDSYEQYF.

The chain couples TRBV5-1 to TRBJ2-1; a possible D gene is TRBD1 (6 bases). Trimming removed 4 bases from V and 6 bases from J, with 11 bases in between. Germline V gene lookup returns CDR1 SGHRS and CDR2 YFSETQ. The CDR3 has 13 amino acids. Written as DNA, the CDR3 is TGCGCCAGCAGCCTCCAGGGGTTCAATGAGCAGTTCTTC. Translating gives CASSLQGFNEQFF.

The chain is built from TRBV19 and TRBJ2-7; TRBD2 matches at 8 bases. Per germline, CDR1 LNHDA and CDR2 SQIVND (reference sequence). This CDR3 spans 12 amino acids. CDR3 coding DNA: TGTGCAGTAGCGGGGAACTCCTACGAGCAGTACTTC. This gives the protein CAVAGNSYEQYF. Looking up the rest from reference TRBV19 and TRBJ2-7 gives the full variable domain: DGGITQSPKYLFRKEGQNVTLSCEQNLNHDAMYWYRQDPGQGLRLIYYSQIVNDFQKGDIAEGYSVSREKKESFPLTVTSAQKNPTAFYLCAVAGNSYEQYFGPGTRLTVT.

The CDR3 spells CAGLAYNEQFF. The CDR3 nucleotides read TGTGCCGGACTAGCCTACAATGAGCAGTTCTTC. The V call is TRBV7-9, the J call TRBJ2-1; 7 bases fit TRBD2. Trimming took 11 bases from V and 2 from J; bases not matched to a gene: 0. The CDR3 totals 11 residues. CDR1 SEHNR and CDR2 FQNEAQ come from the germline V gene (reference sequence).

In its sample, this clone was seen a few times. This chain links TRBV30 with TRBJ1-1; no firm D call. Germline lookup yields CDR1 GTSNPN and CDR2 SVGIG (reference sequence). There are 14 residues in the CDR3. The V gene lost 4 bases and the J gene lost 1 base, with 13 bases spanning the gap. The CDR3 coding sequence is TGTGCCTGGAACCATGACGGACCGAACACTGAAGCTTTCTTT. Its protein is CAWNHDGPNTEAFF. The full variable domain, with the rest looked up from reference TRBV30 and TRBJ1-1, is SQTIHQWPATLVQPVGSPLSLECTVEGTSNPNLYWYRQAAGRGLQLLFYSVGIGQISSEVPQNLSASRPQDRQFILSSKKLLLSDSGFYLCAWNHDGPNTEAFFGQGTRLTVV.

The chain recombines TRBV6-5 with TRBJ2-7; the match to TRBD2 covers 7 bases. This CDR3 comprises 16 residues. V lost 1 base, J lost 1 base, and 7 bases stayed unmatched. CDR1 is MNHEY and CDR2 is SVGAGI in the germline V gene. CDR3 residues: CASSYLSGGRSYEQYF. The CDR3, as DNA: TGTGCCAGCAGTTACTTGTCAGGCGGGAGATCCTACGAGCAGTACTTC.

The chain combines TRBV27 with TRBJ2-2; D is unclear. This CDR3 contains 16 residues. The V and J ends lost 6 bases and 2 bases respectively, with 16 bases between them. In germline, CDR1 is MNHEY, CDR2 SMNVEV (reference sequence). As DNA, the CDR3 is TGTGCCAGCAGAGGCCGGGCGACCATTAACACCGGGGAGCTGTTTTTT. It yields the protein CASRGRATINTGELFF.

This sequence joins TRBV18 and TRBJ2-3; 8 bases align to TRBD2. Germline V gene sequence: CDR1 KGHSH, CDR2 LQKENI. After removal of 3 bases from V and 0 bases from J, the junction contained 5 bases not matched to a gene. The CDR3 has 16 residues. DNA for the CDR3: TGTGCCAGCTCACCCAGACTAGCGCGTAGCACAGATACGCAGTATTTT. Translating gives CASSPRLARSTDTQYF.

The chain is built from TRBV11-3 and TRBJ2-1; 9 bases align to TRBD1. This CDR3 spans 15 amino acids. Germline assignment: CDR1 SGHNT and CDR2 YENEEA. V shed 6 bases, J shed 5 bases, and the junction held 8 bases outside the gene matches. In nucleotides, the CDR3 is TGTGCCAGCAGTTCCCCGGGACAGGGAGACAATGAGCAGTTCTTC. As protein: CASSSPGQGDNEQFF.

V and J are TRBV11-2 and TRBJ2-1; the D is unclear. V lost 1 base, J lost 0 bases, and 4 bases lay in between. The CDR3 contains 14 residues. Germline V gene data show CDR1 as SGHAT and CDR2 as FQNNGV. CDR3 amino acids: CASSLAYSYNEQFF. CDR3 bases: TGTGCCAGCAGCTTAGCGTACTCCTACAATGAGCAGTTCTTC.

The chain couples TRBV11-2 to TRBJ1-1; D ambiguous. V was trimmed by 3 bases and J by 5 bases, leaving 10 bases between them. Germline values: CDR1 SGHAT, CDR2 FQNNGV. The CDR3 has 13 residues. The CDR3 DNA reads TGTGCCAGCAGCTTTGTGGTTGAGACTGAAGCTTTCTTT. Its protein product is CASSFVVETEAFF.

The V and J genes are TRBV7-3 and TRBJ2-2, with no clear D. The germline CDR1 and CDR2 sequences are SGHTA and FQGTGA. V dropped 2 bases and J dropped 4 bases, with 11 bases sitting between them. This CDR3 has 15 residues. The DNA for the CDR3 is TGTGCCAGCAGCTTAGATCGCGTTAGCACCGGGGAGCTGTTTTTT. This sequence encodes CASSLDRVSTGELFF.

The rearrangement uses TRBV5-4 and TRBJ2-7; 10 bases align to TRBD1. The CDR3 sequence is 15 residues long. Germline CDR1 and CDR2: SGHNT and YYREEE (reference sequence). The V gene end was trimmed by 3 bases and the J gene end by 2 bases; junction bases not matched to a gene: 5. In nucleotides, the CDR3 is TGTGCCAGCAGCTCTGGACAGGGGGACCCCTACGAGCAGTACTTC. Protein: CASSSGQGDPYEQYF.

Remarks on this clone: Different DNA sequences within this sample yield the same CDR3. The CDR3 bases are TGTGCCAGCAGCTTAGGCGGGGCTAGCACAGATACGCAGTATTTT. Protein: CASSLGGASTDTQYF. V is TRBV7-9 and J is TRBJ2-3; D may be TRBD2 (6 bases). CDR1 is SEHNR and CDR2 is FQNEAQ in the germline V gene (reference sequence). V dropped 1 base and J dropped 0 bases, with 8 bases sitting between them. The CDR3 length is 15 residues.

This chain connects TRBV5-4 to TRBJ2-3; D unclear. Trimming left V 1 base short and J 2 bases short, with 11 bases between. CDR3 size: 15 residues. Germline CDR1 and CDR2: SGHNT and YYREEE (reference sequence). For the CDR3, the DNA is TGTGCCAGCAGCTTGCGCACCTCCGACACAGATACGCAGTATTTT. This gives the protein CASSLRTSDTDTQYF.

The rearrangement uses TRBV6-5 and TRBJ2-3, with D possibly TRBD1 on 6 matching bases. Trimming removed 0 bases at V and 2 bases at J, with 9 bases between. CDR1 and CDR2 (germline): MNHEY, SVGAGI. The CDR3 covers 15 residues. The CDR3 DNA reads TGTGCCAGCAGTTACTCGGGGACACCCACAGATACGCAGTATTTT. Its translation is CASSYSGTPTDTQYF.

V is TRBV19 and J is TRBJ1-2; D is unclear. V was cut by 3 bases and J by 4 bases, with 24 bases left in between. This CDR3 has 18 residues. Germline V lookup: CDR1 LNHDA, CDR2 SQIVND (reference sequence). For the CDR3, the DNA is TGTGCCAGTAGTATGCCCGTCCTCGTGAGGGCTGGAGTCTATGGCTACACCTTC. It codes for CASSMPVLVRAGVYGYTF.

The chain couples TRBV2 to TRBJ1-1; 9 bases fit TRBD1. Germline V lookup: CDR1 SNHLY, CDR2 FYNNEI. The CDR3 is 15 amino acids. V gave up 11 bases and J gave up 4 bases; unmatched junction bases: 14. As DNA, the CDR3 is TGTGCCGGGGACAGGGCAGGGAGAGGGAGCACTGAAGCTTTCTTT. Its translation is CAGDRAGRGSTEAFF.

This clone occurred once. The chain uses TRBV5-6 and TRBJ2-5, with a possible D match to TRBD1 (5 bases). The germline V and J ends were trimmed by 4 bases and 5 bases, with 12 bases remaining between them. Germline CDR1 SGHDT, CDR2 YYEEEE. The CDR3 loop spans 13 amino acids. In DNA form, the CDR3 reads TGTGCCAGCAGCGGGGCCAAGCAGGAGACCCAGTACTTC. Its protein product is CASSGAKQETQYF.

This chain connects TRBV29-1 to TRBJ2-5, with D possibly being TRBD1 (5 bases). The CDR3 length is 12 residues. Trimming removed 4 bases at V and 5 bases at J, with 11 bases between. Germline V gene data show CDR1 as SQVTM and CDR2 as ANQGSEA. Here the CDR3 reads CSVGSKGETQYF. DNA of the CDR3: TGCAGCGTTGGTTCTAAGGGGGAGACCCAGTACTTC.